What follows are 21 T cell receptor beta chains derived from one specimen sequenced in a study of shared clonotypes between healthy human individuals. Sequencing used immunoSEQ multiplex PCR; TCRdb keeps in-frame clones, though not all of them. The repertoire holds a few million clones, 80% to 95% seen once, with around 0.4% in the top ten. Sequencing was performed on naive CD4+ T cells from PBMCs. Documented subset: CD45RA+ positively selected. Receptor source: a man between 18 and 35 years old in good health. Some clones in this sample may be carry-over from other donors' samples.

V is TRBV6-1 and J is TRBJ2-7; 9 bases are shared with TRBD1. Per the germline V gene, CDR1 is MNHNS and CDR2 is SASEGT. Trimming at V came to 8 bases and at J to 3 bases, leaving 11 bases not matched to a gene. The CDR3 has 15 residues. CDR3 sequence: CASCPTGTGSYEQYF. CDR3 nucleotides: TGTGCCAGCTGCCCAACCGGGACAGGGAGCTACGAGCAGTACTTC.

This chain uses TRBV6-5 with TRBJ1-2; D perhaps matches TRBD1 (5 bases). This CDR3 spans 14 amino acids. CDR1 and CDR2 from the germline V gene are MNHEY and SVGAGI. Between the trimmed V and J ends, which lost 10 bases and 4 bases, there was a span of 19 bases. DNA for the CDR3: TGTGCCACCTACCTAATTCAGGGCGGCTATGGCTACACCTTC. Encoded protein: CATYLIQGGYGYTF.

V gene TRBV7-2 combines with J gene TRBJ2-3; the match to TRBD2 covers 8 bases. Germline CDR1 reads SGHTA; CDR2 reads FQGNSA. Trimming at V came to 5 bases and at J to 6 bases, leaving 19 bases not matched to a gene. The CDR3 sequence is 18 residues long. The CDR3: CASSPRGLGGRRTDTQYF. CDR3 in DNA: TGTGCCAGCAGCCCGCGGGGTCTCGGCGGGAGGCGGACCGATACGCAGTATTTT.

The chain combines TRBV11-1 with TRBJ2-5, with TRBD2 identical over 12 bases. Germline V gene sequence: CDR1 SGHAT, CDR2 FQDESV (reference sequence). The J segment lost 7 bases and the V segment lost 5 bases, leaving 5 bases of the junction unmatched. The CDR3 has 14 amino acids. CDR3 sequence (DNA): TGTGCCAGCAGCCCCTTGACTAGCGGGAGGACCCAGTACTTC. Encoded protein: CASSPLTSGRTQYF. The whole variable domain, remainder taken from reference TRBV11-1 and TRBJ2-5, is EAEVAQSPRYKITEKSQAVAFWCDPISGHATLYWYRQILGQGPELLVQFQDESVVDDSQLPKDRFSAERLKGVDSTLKIQPAELGDSAMYLCASSPLTSGRTQYFGPGTRLLVL.

The chain links TRBV7-3 to TRBJ2-1; TRBD2 matches at 9 bases. Unmatched junction bases numbered 8, after V lost 5 bases and J lost 9 bases. The CDR3 length is 14 residues. The germline gives CDR1 SGHTA, CDR2 FQGTGA. CDR3 residues: CASSTNSGSIEQFF. Written as DNA, the CDR3 is TGTGCCAGCAGCACCAATAGCGGGAGTATTGAGCAGTTCTTC.

The chain joins TRBV28 to TRBJ1-1; 7 positions agree with TRBD1. The CDR3 runs to 15 residues. V was clipped by 4 bases and J by 5 bases; unmatched bases: 10. CDR1 and CDR2 (germline): MDHEN, SYDVKM. This CDR3 reads CASSYSDREGTEAFF. The DNA of the CDR3 is TGTGCCAGCAGTTACTCAGACAGGGAGGGGACTGAAGCTTTCTTT.

The chain uses TRBV6-6 and TRBJ1-5; unclear D gene. CDR3 length: 12 residues. Trimming stripped 6 bases from V and 3 bases from J, with 6 bases between. CDR1 and CDR2 from the germline V gene are MNHNY and SVGAGI (reference sequence). The chain's CDR3 is CASSLFNQPQHF. CDR3 nucleotide sequence: TGTGCCAGCAGCCTCTTCAATCAGCCCCAGCATTTT.

This clone was found once. This chain uses TRBV27 with TRBJ1-1; D is possibly TRBD1 (5 bases). This CDR3 comprises 16 residues. Germline V CDR1 and CDR2: MNHEY, SMNVEV (reference sequence). Trimming cost V 5 bases and J 0 bases, with 16 bases left between them. The CDR3 sequence: CASSPQEWGVNTEAFF. CDR3 DNA sequence: TGTGCCAGCAGTCCACAGGAGTGGGGGGTGAACACTGAAGCTTTCTTT.

This chain connects TRBV28 to TRBJ2-3; TRBD2 matches at 10 bases. Germline assignment: CDR1 MDHEN and CDR2 SYDVKM. CDR3 length equals 15 residues. The V segment lost 5 bases and the J segment 4 bases; nucleotides outside the gene matches: 6. Here the CDR3 reads CASSGAGGPSDTQYF. CDR3 DNA: TGTGCCAGCAGTGGAGCGGGAGGGCCATCAGATACGCAGTATTTT.

The V and J genes are TRBV30 and TRBJ1-1, with TRBD1 identical over 7 bases. Per the germline V gene, CDR1 is GTSNPN and CDR2 is SVGIG (reference sequence). This CDR3 comprises 13 residues. The trim removed 7 bases at V and 3 bases at J, leaving 8 bases unmatched. The CDR3 nucleotides read TGTGCCTCCCAGGGGGGATGGGACACTGAAGCTTTCTTT. It yields the protein CASQGGWDTEAFF.

The chain uses TRBV11-2 and TRBJ2-1, with D perhaps matching TRBD2 (7 bases). V was clipped by 6 bases and J by 3 bases, with 18 bases between them. The CDR3 length is 16 residues. In germline, CDR1 is SGHAT, CDR2 FQNNGV. For the CDR3, the DNA is TGTGCCAGCAGTCTAGGGGGGGAGGCAATCTACAATGAGCAGTTCTTC. It translates to CASSLGGEAIYNEQFF.

The V and J genes are TRBV11-2 and TRBJ2-3; a weak D match, TRBD2 (6 bases). The length of the CDR3 is 15 residues. Germline V gene sequence: CDR1 SGHAT, CDR2 FQNNGV. The V gene lost 5 bases and the J gene lost 0 bases, with 12 bases spanning the gap. In DNA form, the CDR3 reads TGTGCCAGCAGCCCCGTCGGGAGCAGCACAGATACGCAGTATTTT. Its translation is CASSPVGSSTDTQYF.

V is TRBV27 and J is TRBJ1-2, with no clear D. CDR1 and CDR2 from the germline V gene are MNHEY and SMNVEV (reference sequence). The CDR3 runs to 15 residues. The V gene lost 7 bases and the J gene lost 4 bases, with 19 bases spanning the gap. The CDR3 DNA is TGTGCCAGCAACCCCGCCCCGGGCGCTCTCTATGGCTACACCTTC. Protein sequence: CASNPAPGALYGYTF.

The chain employs TRBV7-9 and TRBJ2-2, with 10 bases that match TRBD2. This CDR3 has 17 amino acids. V gave up 5 bases and J gave up 5 bases; unmatched junction bases: 11. CDR1 SEHNR and CDR2 FQNEAQ come from the germline V gene (reference sequence). CDR3 DNA sequence: TGTGCCAGCAGCGAAACCGAGACTAGCGGGTCAACCGGGGAGCTGTTTTTT. The encoded protein is CASSETETSGSTGELFF.

CDR3 sequence reads: CASSQEARRPSSDGYTF. In DNA, the CDR3 is TGTGCCAGCAGCCAAGAGGCCCGGAGACCATCCAGCGATGGCTACACCTTC. The chain uses TRBV14 and TRBJ1-2; D is uncertain. This CDR3 region has 17 residues. The germline V gene has CDR1 SGHDN and CDR2 FVKESK. Trimming pared 0 bases from V and 6 bases from J, leaving 20 bases between. Full variable domain (missing parts from reference TRBV14 and TRBJ1-2): EAGVTQFPSHSVIEKGQTVTLRCDPISGHDNLYWYRRVMGKEIKFLLHFVKESKQDESGMPNNRFLAERTGGTYSTLKVQPAELEDSGVYFCASSQEARRPSSDGYTFGSGTRLTVV.

The CDR3 region is CASGSRPGLPTGELFF. Written as DNA, the CDR3 is TGTGCTAGTGGTTCACGACCGGGACTACCGACCGGGGAGCTGTTTTTT. The chain links TRBV12-5 to TRBJ2-2; 7 bases fit TRBD2. The CDR3 length is 16 residues. J gave up 5 bases and V 4 bases, and 10 bases lay outside the gene matches. The germline V gene encodes CDR1 LGHNT and CDR2 FRNRAP.

The chain employs TRBV28 and TRBJ1-5, with D uncertain. This CDR3 is built from 14 residues. V was clipped by 2 bases and J by 0 bases, with 5 bases between them. CDR1 and CDR2 (germline): MDHEN, SYDVKM. CDR3 protein: CASSLDPSNQPQHF. The CDR3 DNA sequence: TGTGCCAGCAGTTTAGATCCTAGCAATCAGCCCCAGCATTTT.

V and J are TRBV9 and TRBJ1-2; no firm D call. CDR1 and CDR2 (germline): SGDLS, YYNGEE. The CDR3 covers 13 residues. The ends were cut back, 2 bases at V and 13 bases at J, with 18 bases in the middle. The CDR3 spells CASSVGLGFASTF. DNA for the CDR3: TGTGCCAGCAGCGTGGGTCTGGGGTTTGCGTCCACCTTC. The complete variable domain, with remaining parts taken from reference TRBV9 and TRBJ1-2, reads DSGVTQTPKHLITATGQRVTLRCSPRSGDLSVYWYQQSLDQGLQFLIQYYNGEERAKGNILERFSAQQFPDLHSELNLSSLELGDSALYFCASSVGLGFASTFGSGTRLTVV.

The J gene is TRBJ2-1, the V gene TRBV7-3, with 9 bases matching TRBD2. Germline V gene lookup returns CDR1 SGHTA and CDR2 FQGTGA. Germline trimming cut 0 bases from V and 9 bases from J; bases unmatched to any gene: 6. This CDR3 is 15 amino acids long. The CDR3 bases are TGTGCCAGCAGCTTAACTAGCGGGAGACGAAGTGAGCAGTTCTTC. It translates to CASSLTSGRRSEQFF.

With regard to this clone: Other DNA sequences in this sample translate to the same CDR3. CDR3 DNA: TGTGCCAGCAGCCCCGGGACTAGCGGAACAGATACGCAGTATTTT. Residues: CASSPGTSGTDTQYF. The rearrangement links TRBV11-3 to TRBJ2-3, with 11 bases fitting TRBD2. CDR3 size: 15 residues. In germline, CDR1 is SGHNT, CDR2 YENEEA. J gave up 3 bases and V 5 bases, and 4 bases lay outside the gene matches.

This chain uses TRBV28 with TRBJ2-7; the D call may be TRBD1 or TRBD2 (5 bases each). Germline-derived CDR1 and CDR2 are MDHEN and SYDVKM. V dropped 3 bases and J dropped 4 bases, with 16 bases sitting between them. The CDR3 covers 15 residues. In DNA, the CDR3 is TGTGCCAGCAGTTTGGGGGACCCGCCTTTTTACGAGCAGTACTTC. Translated: CASSLGDPPFYEQYF.